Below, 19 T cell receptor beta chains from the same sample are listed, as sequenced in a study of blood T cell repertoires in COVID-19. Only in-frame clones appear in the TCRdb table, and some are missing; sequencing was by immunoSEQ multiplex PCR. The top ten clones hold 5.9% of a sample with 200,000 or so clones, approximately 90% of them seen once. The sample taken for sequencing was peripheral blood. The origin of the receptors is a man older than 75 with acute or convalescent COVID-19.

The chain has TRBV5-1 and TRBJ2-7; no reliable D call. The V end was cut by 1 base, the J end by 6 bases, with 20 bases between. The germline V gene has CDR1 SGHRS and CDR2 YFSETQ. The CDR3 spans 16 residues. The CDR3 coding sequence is TGCGCCAGCAGCTTGATCGCTCTCACAACCCCTTCCGAGCAGTACTTC. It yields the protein CASSLIALTTPSEQYF. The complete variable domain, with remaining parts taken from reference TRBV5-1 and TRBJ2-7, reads KAGVTQTPRYLIKTRGQQVTLSCSPISGHRSVSWYQQTPGQGLQFLFEYFSETQRNKGNFPGRFSGRQFSNSRSEMNVSTLELGDSALYLCASSLIALTTPSEQYFGPGTRLTVT.

This chain's CDR3 is CASSVGGNEKLFF. Here the CDR3 DNA reads TGTGCCAGCAGCGTAGGAGGGAATGAAAAACTGTTTTTT. The gene calls are TRBV3-1 (or the pseudogene TRBV3-2) and TRBJ1-4; D uncertain. Trimming pared 5 bases from V and 5 bases from J, leaving 9 bases between. The CDR3 contains 13 residues. Germline-derived CDR1 and CDR2 are LGHDT and YNNKEL (reference sequence).

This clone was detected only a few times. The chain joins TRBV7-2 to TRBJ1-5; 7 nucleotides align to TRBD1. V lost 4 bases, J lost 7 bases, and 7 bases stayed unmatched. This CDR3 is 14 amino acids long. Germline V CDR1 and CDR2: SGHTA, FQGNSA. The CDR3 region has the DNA TGTGCCAGCAGCTCCCCAGGGGGGCAACAGCCCCAGCATTTT. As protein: CASSSPGGQQPQHF.

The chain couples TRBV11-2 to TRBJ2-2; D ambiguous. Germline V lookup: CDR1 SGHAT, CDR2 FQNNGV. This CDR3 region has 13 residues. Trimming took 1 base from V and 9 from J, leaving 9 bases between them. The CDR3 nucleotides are TGTGCCAGCAGCTTAGTTCCGAGCTGGGAGCTGTTTTTT. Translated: CASSLVPSWELFF.

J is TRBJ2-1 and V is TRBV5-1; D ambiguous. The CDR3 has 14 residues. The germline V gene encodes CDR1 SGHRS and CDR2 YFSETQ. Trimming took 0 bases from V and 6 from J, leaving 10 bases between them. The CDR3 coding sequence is TGCGCCAGCAGCTTGGGGAGCTCGGGCAATGAGCAGTTCTTC. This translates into CASSLGSSGNEQFF.

CDR3 sequence: CASSLIGGKLVDEQYF. CDR3 nucleotides: TGTGCCAGCAGCTTAATCGGCGGGAAGCTAGTAGACGAGCAGTACTTC. This chain joins TRBV11-1 and TRBJ2-7; D is possibly TRBD2 (6 bases). V was cut by 2 bases and J by 5 bases, with 19 bases left in between. The CDR3 loop spans 16 amino acids. Germline V CDR1 and CDR2: SGHAT, FQDESV (reference sequence).

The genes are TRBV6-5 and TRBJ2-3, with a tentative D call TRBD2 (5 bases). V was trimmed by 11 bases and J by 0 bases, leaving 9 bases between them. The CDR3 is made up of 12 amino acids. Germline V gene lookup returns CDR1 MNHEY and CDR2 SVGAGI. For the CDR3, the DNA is TGTGCCGTCTCGGGGAGCACAGATACGCAGTATTTT. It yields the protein CAVSGSTDTQYF.

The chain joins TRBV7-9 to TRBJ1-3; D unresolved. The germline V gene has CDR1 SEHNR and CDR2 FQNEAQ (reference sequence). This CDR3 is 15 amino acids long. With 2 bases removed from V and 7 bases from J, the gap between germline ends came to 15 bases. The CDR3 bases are TGTGCCAGCAGCTTATATCCCGGGTCCAGCAACACCATATATTTT. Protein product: CASSLYPGSSNTIYF.

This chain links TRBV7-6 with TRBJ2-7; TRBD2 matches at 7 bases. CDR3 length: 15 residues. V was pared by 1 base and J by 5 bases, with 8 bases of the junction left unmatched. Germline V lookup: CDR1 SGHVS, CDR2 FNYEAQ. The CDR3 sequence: CASSLGWTAGDEQYV. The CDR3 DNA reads TGTGCCAGCAGCTTAGGATGGACTGCGGGGGACGAGCAGTACGTC.

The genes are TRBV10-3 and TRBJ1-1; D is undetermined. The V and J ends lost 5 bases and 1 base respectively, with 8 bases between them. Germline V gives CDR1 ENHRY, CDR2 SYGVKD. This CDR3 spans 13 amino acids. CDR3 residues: CAISRTENTEAFF. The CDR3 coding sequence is TGTGCCATCAGTCGAACAGAGAACACTGAAGCTTTCTTT.

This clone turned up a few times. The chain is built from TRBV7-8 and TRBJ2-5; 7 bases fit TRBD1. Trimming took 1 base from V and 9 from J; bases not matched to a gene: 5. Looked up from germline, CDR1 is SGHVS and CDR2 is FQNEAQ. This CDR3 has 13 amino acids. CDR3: CASSLVEGAPQYF. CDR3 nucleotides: TGTGCCAGCAGCTTAGTAGAGGGGGCCCCCCAGTACTTC. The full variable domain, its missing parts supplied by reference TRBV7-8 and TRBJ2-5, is GAGVSQSPRYKVAKRGQDVALRCDPISGHVSLFWYQQALGQGPEFLTYFQNEAQLDKSGLPSDRFFAERPEGSVSTLKIQRTQQEDSAVYLCASSLVEGAPQYFGPGTRLLVL.

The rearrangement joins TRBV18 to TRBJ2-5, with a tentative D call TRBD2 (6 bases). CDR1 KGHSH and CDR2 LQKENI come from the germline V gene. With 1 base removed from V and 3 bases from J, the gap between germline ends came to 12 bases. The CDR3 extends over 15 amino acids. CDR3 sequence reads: CASSPRDREKETQYF. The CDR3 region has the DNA TGTGCCAGCTCACCACGAGACCGGGAGAAAGAGACCCAGTACTTC.

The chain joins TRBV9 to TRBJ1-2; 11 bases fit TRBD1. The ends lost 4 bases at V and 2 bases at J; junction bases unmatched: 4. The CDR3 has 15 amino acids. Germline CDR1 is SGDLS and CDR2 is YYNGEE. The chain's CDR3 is CASSPGQGANYGYTF. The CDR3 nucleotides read TGTGCCAGCAGCCCAGGACAGGGGGCAAACTATGGCTACACCTTC.

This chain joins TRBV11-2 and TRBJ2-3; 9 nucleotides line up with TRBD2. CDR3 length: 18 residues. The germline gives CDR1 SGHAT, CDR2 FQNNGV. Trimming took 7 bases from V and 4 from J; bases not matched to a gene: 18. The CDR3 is CASTPIGGLAGIADTQYF. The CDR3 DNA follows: TGTGCCAGCACCCCCATAGGGGGGCTAGCGGGAATTGCAGATACGCAGTATTTT. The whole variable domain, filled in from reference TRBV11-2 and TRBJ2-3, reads EAGVAQSPRYKIIEKRQSVAFWCNPISGHATLYWYQQILGQGPKLLIQFQNNGVVDDSQLPKDRFSAERLKGVDSTLKIQPAKLEDSAVYLCASTPIGGLAGIADTQYFGPGTRLTVL.

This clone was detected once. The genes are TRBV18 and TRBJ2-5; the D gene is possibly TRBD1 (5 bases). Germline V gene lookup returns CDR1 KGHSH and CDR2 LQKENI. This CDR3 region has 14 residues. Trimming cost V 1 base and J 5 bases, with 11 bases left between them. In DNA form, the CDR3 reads TGTGCCAGCTCACCACTGTCAGGGCAGGAGACCCAGTACTTC. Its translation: CASSPLSGQETQYF.

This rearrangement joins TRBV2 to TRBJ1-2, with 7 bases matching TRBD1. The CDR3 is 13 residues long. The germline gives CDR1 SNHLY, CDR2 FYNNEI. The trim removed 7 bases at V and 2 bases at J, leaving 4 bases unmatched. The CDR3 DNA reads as TGTGCCAGCACCGACAGGGACAACTATGGCTACACCTTC. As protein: CASTDRDNYGYTF.

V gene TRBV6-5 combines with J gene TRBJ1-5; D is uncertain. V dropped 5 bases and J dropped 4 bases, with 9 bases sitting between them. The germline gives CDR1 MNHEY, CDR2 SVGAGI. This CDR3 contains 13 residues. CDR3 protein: CASSQRRNQPQHF. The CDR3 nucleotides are TGTGCCAGCAGTCAGCGAAGGAATCAGCCCCAGCATTTT.

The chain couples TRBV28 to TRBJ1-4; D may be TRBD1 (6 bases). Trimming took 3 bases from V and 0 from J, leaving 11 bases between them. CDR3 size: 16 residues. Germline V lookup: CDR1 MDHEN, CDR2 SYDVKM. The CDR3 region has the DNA TGTGCCAGCAGTTTCCGGACAGTTGCAACTAATGAAAAACTGTTTTTT. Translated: CASSFRTVATNEKLFF. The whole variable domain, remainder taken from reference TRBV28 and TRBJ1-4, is DVKVTQSSRYLVKRTGEKVFLECVQDMDHENMFWYRQDPGLGLRLIYFSYDVKMKEKGDIPEGYSVSREKKERFSLILESASTNQTSMYLCASSFRTVATNEKLFFGSGTQLSVL.

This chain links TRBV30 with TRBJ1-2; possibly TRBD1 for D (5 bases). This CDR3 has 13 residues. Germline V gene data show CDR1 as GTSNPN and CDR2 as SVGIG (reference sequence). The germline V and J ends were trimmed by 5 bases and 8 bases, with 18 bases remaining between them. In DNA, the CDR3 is TGTGCCTGGCATAGCGACGGGACTAGGGGCTACACCTTC. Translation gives CAWHSDGTRGYTF.